The 12 T cell receptor beta chains below come from one sample, sequenced in a study of Tregs in tolerant kidney transplant recipients. Clones were sequenced by immunoSEQ multiplex PCR, and TCRdb holds only the in-frame ones, with some missing. The sample records roughly 99,000 clones, roughly 93% being singletons. This specimen was CD4+ T cells from blood, taken before the transplant. Receptor source: a human donor who received a combined kidney and bone marrow transplant.

V usage is TRBV2 and J usage is TRBJ2-2, with 11 bases identical to TRBD2. CDR1 is SNHLY and CDR2 is FYNNEI in the germline V gene. V trimming: 6 bases; J trimming: 6 bases; junction bases outside the gene matches: 6. This CDR3 contains 15 residues. Here the CDR3 DNA reads TGTGCCAGCAGCTATAGCGGGGGGGCTCCCGGGGAGCTGTTTTTT. This encodes CASSYSGGAPGELFF.

The chain couples TRBV10-3 to TRBJ1-1, with TRBD1 matching 7 bases. Per the germline V gene, CDR1 is ENHRY and CDR2 is SYGVKD. Germline trimming cut 10 bases from V and 0 bases from J; bases unmatched to any gene: 5. The CDR3 runs to 13 residues. The CDR3 DNA follows: TGTGCCACCGCCACAGGGGTGAACACTGAAGCTTTCTTT. It codes for CATATGVNTEAFF.

This chain connects TRBV29-1 to TRBJ2-5; perhaps TRBD2 as D (6 bases). Germline V gene sequence: CDR1 SQVTM, CDR2 ANQGSEA. V lost 7 bases and J 4 bases, leaving 7 bases between the germline ends. This CDR3 comprises 10 residues. In DNA, the CDR3 is TGCAGCGCCGGGGGAGAGACCCAGTACTTC. As protein: CSAGGETQYF.

The chain couples TRBV5-5 to TRBJ1-2; D might be TRBD1 (6 bases). V lost 3 bases to trimming and J lost 2 bases, with 8 bases between them. The V gene's germline CDR1 is SGHKS and CDR2 YYEKEE (reference sequence). This CDR3 has 13 residues. The CDR3: CASSSTGNYGYTF. The CDR3 DNA sequence: TGTGCCAGCAGCTCGACAGGCAACTATGGCTACACCTTC.

As to this clone: The same CDR3 arises from other DNA sequences in this sample as well. The chain joins TRBV2 to TRBJ1-1; D is possibly TRBD1 (5 bases). Trimming took 1 base from V and 7 from J, leaving 10 bases between them. CDR1 and CDR2 (germline): SNHLY, FYNNEI. The CDR3 loop spans 13 amino acids. CDR3 coding DNA: TGTGCCAGCAGTGAAGGGGGGGAAGTTGAAGCTTTCTTT. It is translated as CASSEGGEVEAFF. The entire variable domain, with the rest obtained from reference TRBV2 and TRBJ1-1, is as follows: EPEVTQTPSHQVTQMGQEVILRCVPISNHLYFYWYRQILGQKVEFLVSFYNNEISEKSEIFDDQFSVERPDGSNFTLKIRSTKLEDSAMYFCASSEGGEVEAFFGQGTRLTVV.

The chain joins TRBV4-3 to TRBJ2-3; 10 nucleotides line up with TRBD2. After removal of 0 bases from V and 6 bases from J, the junction contained 6 bases not matched to a gene. The CDR3 runs to 16 residues. Germline-derived CDR1 and CDR2 are LGHNA and YSLEER. The chain's CDR3 is CASSQDLAGGRDTQYF. DNA of the CDR3: TGCGCCAGCAGCCAAGATTTAGCGGGGGGCCGCGATACGCAGTATTTT.

The V gene is TRBV29-1, the J gene TRBJ2-6; perhaps TRBD2 as D (6 bases). CDR3 length: 17 residues. Deletions cut 3 bases from V and 0 bases from J, with 15 bases between. Germline-derived CDR1 and CDR2 are SQVTM and ANQGSEA. In nucleotides, the CDR3 is TGCAGCGTTGATGGGGGACGCGGGATCTCTGGGGCCAACGTCCTGACTTTC. The encoded protein is CSVDGGRGISGANVLTF.

This rearrangement joins TRBV4-1 to TRBJ2-3, with TRBD2 matching 11 bases. The CDR3 runs 18 residues. The trim removed 3 bases at V and 6 bases at J, leaving 14 bases unmatched. Germline-derived CDR1 and CDR2 are MGHRA and YSYEKL. The CDR3 region is CASSQSVVAGGRWDTQYF. CDR3 nucleotides: TGCGCCAGCAGCCAGAGTGTGGTAGCGGGGGGGAGGTGGGATACGCAGTATTTT.

The J gene is TRBJ2-5, the V gene TRBV18; D gene uncertain. Germline CDR1 reads KGHSH; CDR2 reads LQKENI. V lost 6 bases to trimming and J lost 1 base, with 6 bases between them. This CDR3 comprises 12 residues. The CDR3 protein is CASSLSQETQYF. The DNA for the CDR3 is TGTGCCAGCTCTCTATCCCAAGAGACCCAGTACTTC.

This chain links TRBV7-8 with TRBJ2-1; the D gene is possibly TRBD1 (6 bases). Per the germline V gene, CDR1 is SGHVS and CDR2 is FQNEAQ. The CDR3 contains 13 residues. The V end was cut by 6 bases, the J end by 5 bases, with 11 bases between. The CDR3 nucleotides read TGTGCCAGCAGAAAGGGACAAAACAATGAGCAGTTCTTC. Translating it yields CASRKGQNNEQFF.

V usage is TRBV27 and J usage is TRBJ2-2; unclear D gene. The CDR3 contains 14 residues. From germline, CDR1 is MNHEY and CDR2 SMNVEV (reference sequence). Trimming left V 3 bases short and J 2 bases short, with 7 bases between. CDR3 coding DNA: TGTGCCAGCAGTTTGCGCCGCAACACCGGGGAGCTGTTTTTT. Its protein is CASSLRRNTGELFF.

This chain uses TRBV18 with TRBJ2-5; 7 positions agree with TRBD1. V lost 10 bases, J lost 2 bases, and 7 bases stayed unmatched. CDR1 is KGHSH and CDR2 is LQKENI in the germline V gene. There are 13 residues in the CDR3. The CDR3 spells CATTFRGQETQYF. CDR3 sequence (DNA): TGTGCCACCACATTCAGGGGGCAAGAGACCCAGTACTTC.